Following are 18 T cell receptor beta chains from one sample sequenced in a study of blood T cell repertoires in COVID-19. This table comes from immunoSEQ multiplex PCR, and its TCRdb copy is limited to in-frame clones, with some not included. The sample yields some 80,000 clones, over 75% seen once. The sample was peripheral blood. The receptors originated from a woman older than 75 with acute or convalescent COVID-19.

The chain couples TRBV4-2 to TRBJ2-7; D call uncertain. V shed 1 base and J shed 9 bases, with 16 bases lying between them. This CDR3 spans 14 amino acids. The germline V gene has CDR1 LGHNA and CDR2 YNFKEQ. The CDR3 DNA follows: TGTGCCAGCAGCCAAGCCCGCGCGGAGCTCGCGCAGTACTTC. This encodes CASSQARAELAQYF.

This rearrangement joins TRBV2 to TRBJ2-5; 15 bases are a match to TRBD2. The ends lost 6 bases at V and 3 bases at J; junction bases unmatched: 2. Per germline, CDR1 SNHLY and CDR2 FYNNEI. The CDR3 totals 15 residues. The CDR3 here is CASRGTSGRKETQYF. The CDR3 bases are TGTGCCAGCAGGGGGACTAGCGGGAGGAAAGAGACCCAGTACTTC.

The chain couples TRBV7-9 to TRBJ1-1, with D possibly TRBD1 on 6 matching bases. CDR1 is SEHNR, CDR2 FQNEAQ, per germline (reference sequence). V was clipped by 5 bases and J by 1 base, with 11 bases between them. The CDR3 sequence is 14 residues long. CDR3 bases: TGTGCCAGCAGCCTGCCGGACAGGAACACTGAAGCTTTCTTT. Translated, it gives CASSLPDRNTEAFF.

The chain carries TRBV11-3 and TRBJ1-2; D is perhaps TRBD1 (6 bases). V was trimmed by 5 bases and J by 4 bases, leaving 11 bases between them. Germline values: CDR1 SGHNT, CDR2 YENEEA. The CDR3 is 13 amino acids. CDR3 bases: TGTGCCAGCAGCCCCCCAGGGGCCTATGGCTACACCTTC. Translation: CASSPPGAYGYTF.

The J gene is TRBJ2-2, the V gene TRBV3-1 (or the pseudogene TRBV3-2), with 9 bases identical to TRBD1. The CDR3 consists of 15 residues. Germline V CDR1 and CDR2: LGHDT, YNNKEL (reference sequence). The trim removed 3 bases at V and 4 bases at J, leaving 3 bases unmatched. DNA for the CDR3: TGTGCCAGCAGCCAGGACAGGGGCAGCACCGGGGAGCTGTTTTTT. It translates to CASSQDRGSTGELFF.

The CDR3 nucleotides are TGTGCCAGCAGCCCTAGCGGGAGCACAGATACGCAGTATTTT. Its protein product is CASSPSGSTDTQYF. The chain joins TRBV5-4 to TRBJ2-3; TRBD2 aligns across 8 bases. V shed 4 bases and J 0 bases; nucleotides not matched to a gene: 1. Germline loops: CDR1 SGHNT, CDR2 YYREEE (reference sequence). The CDR3 is 14 amino acids.

The V call is TRBV5-1, the J call TRBJ1-6; D not certain. Between the trimmed V and J ends, which lost 4 bases and 10 bases, there was a span of 15 bases. Germline loops: CDR1 SGHRS, CDR2 YFSETQ. The CDR3 is made up of 14 amino acids. The DNA of the CDR3 is TGCGCCAGCAGCCGGGATTCCGCGTCCTCACCCCTCCACTTT. Translated, it gives CASSRDSASSPLHF.

The rearrangement uses TRBV6-6 and TRBJ1-4, with D uncertain. The CDR3 sequence is 15 residues long. Trimming took 0 bases from V and 5 from J, leaving 10 bases between them. CDR1 MNHNY and CDR2 SVGAGI come from the germline V gene (reference sequence). The CDR3 DNA is TGTGCCAGCAGTTACTCGACAAGGCACAATGAAAAACTGTTTTTT. Amino acids: CASSYSTRHNEKLFF.

J is TRBJ1-1 and V is TRBV2; D ambiguous. The CDR3 covers 12 residues. CDR1 SNHLY and CDR2 FYNNEI come from the germline V gene. Trimming took 8 bases from V and 7 from J, leaving 14 bases between them. This CDR3 is CASGRGPGEAFF. The CDR3 nucleotides read TGTGCCAGCGGTCGGGGTCCGGGTGAAGCTTTCTTT.

The V and J genes are TRBV10-1 and TRBJ1-1, with D hard to call. In germline, CDR1 is WNHNN, CDR2 SYGVQD (reference sequence). V was clipped by 4 bases and J by 1 base, with 7 bases between them. CDR3 length equals 13 residues. The CDR3 region has the DNA TGCGCCAGCAGTGGACAAAGGAACACTGAAGCTTTCTTT. Translating gives CASSGQRNTEAFF.

The rearrangement joins TRBV6-2 or TRBV6-3 to TRBJ1-1, with D perhaps matching TRBD1 (6 bases). Between the trimmed V and J ends, which lost 6 bases and 3 bases, there was a span of 14 bases. Germline values: CDR1 MNHEY, CDR2 SVGEGT. The CDR3 totals 14 residues. The CDR3 sequence: CASSQTGPDTEAFF. As DNA, the CDR3 is TGTGCCAGCAGCCAGACAGGCCCCGACACTGAAGCTTTCTTT.

The rearrangement uses TRBV4-2 and TRBJ1-3; weak D call: TRBD1 (6 bases). CDR1 is LGHNA, CDR2 YNFKEQ, per germline. V shed 4 bases and J shed 4 bases, with 17 bases lying between them. The CDR3 extends over 16 amino acids. CDR3 sequence: CASSRTQGPSGNTIYF. In DNA form, the CDR3 reads TGTGCCAGCAGCCGTACACAGGGCCCCTCAGGAAACACCATATATTTT.

The chain uses TRBV7-2 and TRBJ1-4; maybe TRBD1 (6 bases). The CDR3 sequence is 16 residues long. CDR1 and CDR2 (germline): SGHTA, FQGNSA. Trimming shortened V by 6 bases and J by 7 bases, and 21 bases separated the two germline ends. The DNA for the CDR3 is TGTGCCAGCAGACCAGGGTCTGGGGGCTCGAGTGAAAAACTGTTTTTT. Its protein product is CASRPGSGGSSEKLFF.

V gene TRBV19 combines with J gene TRBJ1-1; the D is unclear. The CDR3 is made up of 12 amino acids. The V end lost 5 bases, the J end lost 2 bases, and 6 bases lay between the germline ends. CDR1 and CDR2 (germline): LNHDA, SQIVND (reference sequence). The CDR3 DNA follows: TGTGCCAGTAGTTATATCAACACTGAAGCTTTCTTT. Protein product: CASSYINTEAFF.

The chain employs TRBV6-5 and TRBJ1-5; D perhaps matches TRBD1 (6 bases). The CDR3 is made up of 14 amino acids. The germline V and J ends were trimmed by 0 bases and 7 bases, with 10 bases remaining between them. Germline V gene sequence: CDR1 MNHEY, CDR2 SVGAGI. DNA of the CDR3: TGTGCCAGCAGTTACTCGAGGGGGGGGCAGCCCCAGCATTTT. Protein: CASSYSRGGQPQHF.

The CDR3 nucleotides read TGTGCCAGCAGCCCGAGCAGGGGCAGGGACCCCGGCTACACCTTC. This codes for CASSPSRGRDPGYTF. The chain employs TRBV16 and TRBJ1-2; D may be TRBD1 (6 bases). The CDR3 is 15 residues long. Trimming took off 4 bases at V and 8 bases at J, with 20 bases between the two ends. Germline CDR1 and CDR2: KGHSY and FQNENV.

The rearrangement links TRBV7-2 to TRBJ1-6, with D maybe TRBD1 (5 bases). The length of the CDR3 is 13 residues. Germline V gene sequence: CDR1 SGHTA, CDR2 FQGNSA. V was pared by 5 bases and J by 9 bases, with 11 bases between. CDR3 DNA sequence: TGTGCCAGCAGCCGTATGACAGCTTCACCCCTCCACTTT. Its translation is CASSRMTASPLHF.

J is TRBJ2-1 and V is TRBV6-6, with 12 bases matching TRBD2. The CDR3 has 16 residues. Germline CDR1 reads MNHNY; CDR2 reads SVGAGI (reference sequence). V was clipped by 8 bases and J by 2 bases; unmatched bases: 7. CDR3 region: CASLPGLAGPYNEQFF. The CDR3 region has the DNA TGTGCCAGCCTCCCTGGACTAGCGGGGCCCTACAATGAGCAGTTCTTC.